Below, one T cell receptor beta chain is given with its context. This clonotype was picked up a small number of times. Its antigen specificity is not known. Base quality data are lacking; no much larger clone is found one base away. Every donor was a healthy Caucasian. Three pairs of female monozygotic twins, all aged about 18 to 30 years, were included in the twin cohort. CD4+ and CD8+ T cell populations were isolated with positive isolation kits from Invitrogen. The library was obtained by 5' RACE. The instrument given in TCRdb is Illumina HiSeq 2000. Template switching added a universal primer binding site, and the final cDNA carried a unique molecular identifier that allowed TCR cDNA molecules to be counted accurately. First-strand cDNA for TCR alpha and beta chains was synthesized from specific primers in the conserved constant-segment region. To control for contamination, every cDNA library was double barcoded, receiving both a SMART-Mk sample barcode and Illumina barcodes. TruSeq adapter sequences, together with Illumina sample barcodes, were added in two successive PCR steps. The Illumina HiSeq platform was used with custom primers to sequence TCR alpha and beta cDNA libraries. The study's own analysis went as follows. Raw reads were processed with MiGEC to extract unique molecular identifiers, and MiXCR was used to determine CDR3 positions. For each individual, recombination models were inferred using an EM algorithm with the repgenHMM and IGoR tools. Shared clonotype analysis was performed with the tcR package in R, normalizing sharing by the product of cloneset sizes. Out-of-frame nonproductive sequences were analyzed to study raw recombination free of thymic and clonal selection effects. TCRdb reworked the public reads: Q25 trimming with fastp, MiXCR clone assembly, productive beta chains retained. For every CDR3 protein sequence, its rows merge into one entry that carries the most common genes and DNA. TCRdb, not the authors, supplied the V and J calls. A total of roughly 200,000 distinct CDR3 sequences appear in this sample, 15% to 20% of them only once. The ten top clones hold over 35% of the sample.

The data derive from a study of identical twins listed by TCRdb under 2016. About the study as a whole: To test whether fetal clonotypes persist, this study deep-sequenced TCR alpha and beta repertoires from monozygotic twins, from unrelated adults of various ages, and from cord blood. To rule out contamination, replicate twin experiments were performed at different times with different library preparation protocols.

Here is what the overall study found, with its caveats: Recombination models systematically underestimated out-of-frame TCR alpha sharing in monozygotic twins but agreed with sharing between unrelated individuals. Because the same donors could not be followed over many years, the conclusions depended on cross-sectional statistical analysis. The excess sharing between twins in beta out-of-frame sequences was weaker because fewer shared sequences reduced the signal-to-noise ratio. Abundant cord blood beta clonotypes had fewer insertions, young adult naive repertoires showed a similar but weaker trend, and memory repertoires showed no such trend. Zero-insertion analyses could be partly confounded by invariant T cells such as MAIT and iNKT, though diverse VJ usage argued against such confounding for most clonotypes. Compared with coincidental sharing between unrelated individuals, out-of-frame TCR alpha sequences shared between twins had an excess of sequences with low generation probability.

The CDR3 measures 10 amino acids from cysteine to phenylalanine. Just the 30-base CDR3 DNA is kept, in frame starting at base 1. Sequences SGHRS (CDR1) and YFSETQ (CDR2) are obtained from the germline V gene. V is pared back by 0 bases and J by 11 bases, with 5 bases lying between the germline termini. This sample also appeared in a second study, on T cells expressing NK-cell markers. Drawing on the second study: In sorted CD3+CD56+NKG2C+, CD3+CD56+NKG2C- and CD3+CD56-NKG2C+ T-cell subsets from eight or nine donors, TCR beta-chain repertoires were profiled. Seven of the eight sequenced donors were HCMV-seropositive and one was HCMV-seronegative. To restrict sorting to alphabetaTCR-expressing T cells, an anti-gammadeltaTCR antibody was added in several experiments. For about 6 donors, the dominant CD3+CD56+NKG2C+ clonotypes were among the top 10 CD8+ clonotypes and accounted for roughly 1.0-7.5% of CD8+ T cells. Those dominant clonotypes were again the most abundant among CD3+CD56-NKG2C+ cells in a handful of donors, at about 25-65%. Whether the expanded NKG2C-expressing T cell clones were specific for HCMV antigens remained unclear. All eight donors whose samples were sequenced were randomly selected healthy volunteers, three of them men and five women. To determine HCMV serostatus, a commercial ELISA kit was used to detect HCMV-specific IgG in serum. MIGEC was used to demultiplex reads and group the reads by UMI, and MiTCR was used to assemble and quantify clonotypes. Only TCR cDNA sequences supported by at least two reads were kept to exclude erroneous sequences. The tcR package was used for downstream repertoire analysis, with clonotypes matched between fractions based on CDR3 nucleotide sequence plus V segment. VDJmatch was used to annotate antigen specificity against VDJdb, with one amino acid substitution allowed in CDR3.

This clonotype was sampled from a woman aged 18-29 years in good health. The chain was built from TRBV5-1 and TRBJ1-1; there is no confident call for the D gene. Material: CD8+ T cells sorted from blood. The bases are TGCGCCAGCAGCTTGGACGGGGCTTTCTTT. Translated, this gives CASSLDGAFF.